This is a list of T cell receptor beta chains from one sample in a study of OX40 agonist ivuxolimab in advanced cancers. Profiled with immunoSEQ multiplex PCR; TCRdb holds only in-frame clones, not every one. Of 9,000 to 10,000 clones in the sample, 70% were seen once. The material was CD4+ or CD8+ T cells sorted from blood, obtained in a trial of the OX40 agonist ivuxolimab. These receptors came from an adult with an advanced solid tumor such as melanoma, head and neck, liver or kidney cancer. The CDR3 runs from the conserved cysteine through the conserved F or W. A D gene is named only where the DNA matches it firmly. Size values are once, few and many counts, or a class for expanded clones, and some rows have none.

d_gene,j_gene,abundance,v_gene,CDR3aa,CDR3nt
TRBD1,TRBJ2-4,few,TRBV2,CASSRQGDKNIQYF,TGTGCCAGCAGTCGGCAGGGGGACAAAAACATTCAGTACTTC
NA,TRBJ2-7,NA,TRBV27,CASSLSSGSQVEQYF,TGTGCCAGCAGTTTATCTTCAGGTTCGCAGGTCGAGCAGTACTTC
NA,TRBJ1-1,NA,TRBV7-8,CASSLDEGANTEAFF,TGTGCCAGCAGCTTAGACGAGGGAGCGAACACTGAAGCTTTCTTT
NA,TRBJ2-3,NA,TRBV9,CASSGQGGDGTQYF,TGTGCCAGCAGCGGCCAAGGGGGGGACGGTACGCAGTATTTT
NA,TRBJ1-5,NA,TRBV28,CASSLSGSRAQHF,TGTGCCAGCAGTTTATCCGGGAGTAGAGCCCAGCATTTT
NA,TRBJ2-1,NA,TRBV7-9,CASSSPIGASSDEQFF,TGTGCCAGCAGCTCCCCCATAGGGGCTAGTTCGGATGAGCAGTTCTTC
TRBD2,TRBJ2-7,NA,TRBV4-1,CASSLHPSGSFYEQYF,TGCGCCAGCAGCCTACACCCTAGCGGGAGTTTCTACGAGCAGTACTTC
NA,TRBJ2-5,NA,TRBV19,CASSLYSEETQYF,TGTGCCAGTAGTTTGTACAGTGAAGAGACCCAGTACTTC
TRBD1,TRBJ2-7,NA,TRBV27,CASSLDPQGAQYEQYF,TGTGCCAGCAGTTTAGACCCACAGGGGGCGCAATACGAGCAGTACTTC
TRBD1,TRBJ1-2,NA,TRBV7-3,CASSSTGTGGNGYTF,TGTGCCAGCAGCTCCACCGGGACAGGGGGCAATGGCTACACCTTC
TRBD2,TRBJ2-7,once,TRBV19,CASSLLLAGGSEQYF,TGTGCCAGTAGTCTCCTCCTAGCGGGGGGGTCCGAGCAGTACTTC
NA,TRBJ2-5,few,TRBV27,CASSFGGLSTQYF,TGTGCCAGCAGTTTTGGGGGGCTGTCGACCCAGTACTTC
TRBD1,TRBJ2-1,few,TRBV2,CASWTGGDDNEQFF,TGTGCCAGCTGGACAGGGGGCGACGACAATGAGCAGTTCTTC
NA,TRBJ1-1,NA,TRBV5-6,CASSLQQRINTEAFF,TGTGCCAGCAGCTTGCAACAGCGTATTAACACTGAAGCTTTCTTT
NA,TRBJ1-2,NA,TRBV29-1,CSVGTNYGYTF,TGCAGCGTTGGAACTAACTATGGCTACACCTTC
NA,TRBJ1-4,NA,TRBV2,CASSQREIPTNEKLFF,TGTGCCAGCAGCCAAAGGGAGATCCCCACTAATGAAAAACTGTTTTTT
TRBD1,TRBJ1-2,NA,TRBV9,CASSVGDSYGYTF,TGTGCCAGCAGCGTAGGGGACAGCTATGGCTACACCTTC
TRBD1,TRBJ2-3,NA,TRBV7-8,CASSLAWGQGSDTQYF,TGTGCCAGCAGCTTAGCGTGGGGACAGGGATCAGATACGCAGTATTTT
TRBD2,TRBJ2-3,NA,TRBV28,CASSPFLGLAGTDTQYF,TGTGCCAGCAGTCCGTTTTTGGGACTAGCGGGCACAGATACGCAGTATTTT
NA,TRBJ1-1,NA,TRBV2,CASGNTEAFF,TGTGCCAGCGGTAACACTGAAGCTTTCTTT
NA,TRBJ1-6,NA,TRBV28,CASSYSLSSYNSPLHF,TGTGCCAGCAGTTACAGCCTCAGCTCCTATAATTCACCCCTCCACTTT
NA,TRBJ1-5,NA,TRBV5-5,CASSFRPSGRQPQHF,TGTGCCAGCAGCTTTCGACCCTCGGGGAGGCAGCCCCAGCATTTT
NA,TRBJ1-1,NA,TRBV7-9,CASSFPTIVLPGDTEAFF,TGTGCCAGCAGCTTCCCAACTATCGTACTCCCAGGGGACACTGAAGCTTTCTTT
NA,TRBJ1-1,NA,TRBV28,CASSLTPSTEAFF,TGTGCCAGCAGTTTAACCCCCAGCACTGAAGCTTTCTTT
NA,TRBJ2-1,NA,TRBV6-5,CASSPLGGNEQFF,TGTGCCAGCAGTCCCCTGGGTGGAAATGAGCAGTTCTTC
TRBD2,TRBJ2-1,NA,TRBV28,CASDQAGARSSYNEQFF,TGTGCCAGCGATCAAGCGGGGGCCCGGAGCTCCTACAATGAGCAGTTCTTC
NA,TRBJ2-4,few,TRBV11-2,CASSLDYIQYF,TGTGCCAGCAGCTTGGATTACATTCAGTACTTC
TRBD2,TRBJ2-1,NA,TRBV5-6,CASSLSGGGNEQFF,TGTGCCAGCAGCTTGTCGGGAGGAGGAAATGAGCAGTTCTTC
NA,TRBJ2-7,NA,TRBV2,CASSPGYEQYF,TGTGCCAGCTCCCCGGGTTACGAGCAGTACTTC
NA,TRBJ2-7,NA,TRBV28,CASSFLRGGEQYF,TGTGCCAGCAGTTTTCTCAGGGGGGGCGAGCAGTACTTC
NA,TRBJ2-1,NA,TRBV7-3,CASSPLPTGRDEQFF,TGTGCCAGCAGCCCTCTACCGACAGGGAGGGATGAGCAGTTCTTC
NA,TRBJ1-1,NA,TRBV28,CASTTMNTEAFF,TGTGCCAGCACGACAATGAACACTGAAGCTTTCTTT
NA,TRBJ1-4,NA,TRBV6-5,CASSLATNEKLFF,TGTGCCAGCAGCCTGGCAACTAATGAAAAACTGTTTTTT
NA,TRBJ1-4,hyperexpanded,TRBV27,CASSLGGVSNEKLFF,TGTGCCAGCAGTTTAGGGGGTGTCTCTAATGAAAAACTGTTTTTT
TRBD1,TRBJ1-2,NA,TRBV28,CASSPLLQGRENYGYTF,TGTGCCAGCAGTCCACTTCTACAGGGGAGGGAGAACTATGGCTACACCTTC
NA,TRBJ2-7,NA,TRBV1,CTSSHSWGPEQYF,TGCACCAGCAGCCACAGTTGGGGCCCCGAGCAGTACTTC
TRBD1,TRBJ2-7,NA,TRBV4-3,CASSQEATIGTGGTYEQYF,TGCGCCAGCAGCCAAGAGGCCACTATCGGGACAGGGGGAACCTACGAGCAGTACTTC
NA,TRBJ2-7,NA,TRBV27,CASSFNSYEQYF,TGTGCCAGCAGTTTTAACAGTTACGAGCAGTACTTC
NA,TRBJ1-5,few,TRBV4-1,CASSQDSINSNQPQHF,TGCGCCAGCAGCCAAGATAGTATTAATAGCAATCAGCCCCAGCATTTT
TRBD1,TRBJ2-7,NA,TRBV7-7,CASSAGQGTYEQYF,TGTGCTAGCAGCGCGGGACAGGGGACCTACGAGCAGTACTTC
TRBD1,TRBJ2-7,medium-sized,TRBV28,CASSFGQGAFYEQYF,TGTGCCAGCAGTTTTGGGCAGGGGGCTTTCTACGAGCAGTACTTC
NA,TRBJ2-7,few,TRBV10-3,CAISPGGSSYEQYF,TGTGCCATCAGCCCAGGGGGGAGCTCCTACGAGCAGTACTTC
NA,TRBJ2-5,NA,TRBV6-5,CASSYGGSVQETQYF,TGTGCCAGCAGTTACGGCGGCTCAGTCCAAGAGACCCAGTACTTC
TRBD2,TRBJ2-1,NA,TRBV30,CAWSAGTSNEQFF,TGTGCCTGGAGTGCAGGGACTAGCAATGAGCAGTTCTTC
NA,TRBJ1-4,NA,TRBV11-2,CASSLGQGLGEKLFF,TGTGCCAGCAGCTTAGGTCAGGGGCTGGGTGAAAAACTGTTTTTT
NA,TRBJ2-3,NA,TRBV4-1,CASSHWDGTDTQYF,TGCGCCAGCAGCCATTGGGACGGCACAGATACGCAGTATTTT
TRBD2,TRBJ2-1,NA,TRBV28,CASGLAGEVYEQFF,TGTGCCAGCGGCCTAGCGGGAGAGGTCTATGAGCAGTTCTTC
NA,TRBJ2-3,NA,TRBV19,CASSLSADTQYF,TGTGCCAGTAGTCTTAGCGCAGATACGCAGTATTTT
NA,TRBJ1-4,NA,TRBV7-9,CASSLGRDEKLFF,TGTGCCAGCAGCTTAGGTAGAGATGAAAAACTGTTTTTT
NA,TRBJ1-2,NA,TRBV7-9,CASSLAPFGYTF,TGTGCCAGCAGCTTAGCCCCGTTCGGCTACACCTTC
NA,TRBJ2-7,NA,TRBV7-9,CASSPVGEQYF,TGTGCCAGCAGCCCTGTAGGAGAGCAGTACTTC
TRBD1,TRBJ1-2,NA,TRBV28,CASSSLRTGEGYTF,TGTGCCAGCAGTTCCCTTCGGACAGGAGAAGGCTACACCTTC